This TCR beta chain derives from a study of CD8+CD57+ T cells in acquired aplastic anemia. In the study overall: Quantities of DNA derived from sorted CD4+ and CD8+ cells averaged around 3 ug.

For CDR3 and TCR beta VDJ profiling, genomic DNA was the template used. TCRdb recomputed calls from the reads with MiXCR, one row per CDR3 protein. The sample lists approximately 170,000 distinct CDR3 sequences, about 60% occurring once. From germline, CDR1 is SGHVS and CDR2 FNYEAQ. Trimming removed 1 base at V and 2 bases at J, with 12 bases between. This CDR3 has 15 residues. The sequenced sample consisted of sorted CD4+, CD8+, or CD8+CD57+ T cells (not recorded which) from PBMCs. The origin of this receptor is a human donor in good health. This sequence joins TRBV7-6 and TRBJ2-7, with D tentatively TRBD1 (6 bases). CDR3 DNA: TGTGCCAGCAGCTTAGGGGTGGGGGCCGCCTACGAGCAGTACTTC. It codes for CASSLGVGAAYEQYF.